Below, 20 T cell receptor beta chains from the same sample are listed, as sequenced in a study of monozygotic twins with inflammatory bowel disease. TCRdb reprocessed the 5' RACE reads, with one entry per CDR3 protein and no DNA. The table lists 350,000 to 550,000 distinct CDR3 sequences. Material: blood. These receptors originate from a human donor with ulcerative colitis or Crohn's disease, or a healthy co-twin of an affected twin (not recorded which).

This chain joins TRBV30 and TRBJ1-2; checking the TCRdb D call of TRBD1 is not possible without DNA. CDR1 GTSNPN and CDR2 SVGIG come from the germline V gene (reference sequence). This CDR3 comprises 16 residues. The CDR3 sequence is CAWSADRGLIEYGYTF.

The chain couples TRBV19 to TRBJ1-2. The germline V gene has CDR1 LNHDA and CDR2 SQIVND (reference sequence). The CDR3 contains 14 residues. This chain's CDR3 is CASSSTAANYGYTF. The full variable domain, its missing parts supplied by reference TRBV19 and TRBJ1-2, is DGGITQSPKYLFRKEGQNVTLSCEQNLNHDAMYWYRQDPGQGLRLIYYSQIVNDFQKGDIAEGYSVSREKKESFPLTVTSAQKNPTAFYLCASSSTAANYGYTFGSGTRLTVV.

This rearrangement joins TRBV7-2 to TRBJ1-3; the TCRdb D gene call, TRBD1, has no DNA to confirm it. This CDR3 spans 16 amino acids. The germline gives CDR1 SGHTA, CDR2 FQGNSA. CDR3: CASSNTGVGSGNTIYF.

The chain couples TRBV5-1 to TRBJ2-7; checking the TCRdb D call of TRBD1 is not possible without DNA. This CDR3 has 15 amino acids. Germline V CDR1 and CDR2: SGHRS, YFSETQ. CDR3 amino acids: CASSVNAGTGYEQYF. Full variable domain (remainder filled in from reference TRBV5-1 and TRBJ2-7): KAGVTQTPRYLIKTRGQQVTLSCSPISGHRSVSWYQQTPGQGLQFLFEYFSETQRNKGNFPGRFSGRQFSNSRSEMNVSTLELGDSALYLCASSVNAGTGYEQYFGPGTRLTVT.

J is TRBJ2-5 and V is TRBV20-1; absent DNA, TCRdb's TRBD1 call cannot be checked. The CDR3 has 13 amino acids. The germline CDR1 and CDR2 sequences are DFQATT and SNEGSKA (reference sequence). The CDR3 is CSAPGQHQETQYF.

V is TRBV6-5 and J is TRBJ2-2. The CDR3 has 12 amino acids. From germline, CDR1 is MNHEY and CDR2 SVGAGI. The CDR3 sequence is CATSPFTGELFF.

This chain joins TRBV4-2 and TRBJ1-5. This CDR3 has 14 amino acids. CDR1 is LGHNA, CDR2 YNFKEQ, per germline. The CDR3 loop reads CASSQGVSYQPQHF.

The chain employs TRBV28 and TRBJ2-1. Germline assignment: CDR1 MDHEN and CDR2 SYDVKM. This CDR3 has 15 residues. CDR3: CASSLGSYFYNEQFF.

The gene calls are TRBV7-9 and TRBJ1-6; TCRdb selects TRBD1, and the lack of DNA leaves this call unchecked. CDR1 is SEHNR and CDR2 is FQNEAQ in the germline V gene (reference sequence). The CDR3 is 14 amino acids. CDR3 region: CASSFPGWDSPLHF.

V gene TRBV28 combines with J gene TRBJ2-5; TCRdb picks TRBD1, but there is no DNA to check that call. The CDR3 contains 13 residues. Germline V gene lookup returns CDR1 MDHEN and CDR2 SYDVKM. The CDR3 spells CASARPGVETQYF.

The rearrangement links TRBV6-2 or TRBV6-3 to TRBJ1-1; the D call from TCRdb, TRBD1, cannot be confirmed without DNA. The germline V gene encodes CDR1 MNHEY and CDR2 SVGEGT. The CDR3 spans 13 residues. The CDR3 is CASSHLSGTSAFF.

The CDR3 loop reads CASSFVRGRDEQFF. The chain combines TRBV5-1 with TRBJ2-1; TCRdb indicates TRBD1, and absent DNA this call remains unverified. This CDR3 contains 14 residues. The V gene's germline CDR1 is SGHRS and CDR2 YFSETQ.

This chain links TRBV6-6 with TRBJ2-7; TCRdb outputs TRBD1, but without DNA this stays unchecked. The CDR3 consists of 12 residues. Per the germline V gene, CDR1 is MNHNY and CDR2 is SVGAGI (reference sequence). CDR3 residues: CATGGSSYEQYF.

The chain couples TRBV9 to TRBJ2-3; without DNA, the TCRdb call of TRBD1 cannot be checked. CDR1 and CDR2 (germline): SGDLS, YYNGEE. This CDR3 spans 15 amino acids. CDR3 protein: CASSVVGTGSDTQYF.

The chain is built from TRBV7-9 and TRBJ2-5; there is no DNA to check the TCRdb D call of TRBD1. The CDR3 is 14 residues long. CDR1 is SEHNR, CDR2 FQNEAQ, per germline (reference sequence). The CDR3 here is CASSQTGAGETQYF.

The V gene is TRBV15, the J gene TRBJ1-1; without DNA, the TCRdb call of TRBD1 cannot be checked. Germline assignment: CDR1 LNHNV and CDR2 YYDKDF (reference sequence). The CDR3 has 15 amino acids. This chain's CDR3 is CATSRQGSRGTEAFF.

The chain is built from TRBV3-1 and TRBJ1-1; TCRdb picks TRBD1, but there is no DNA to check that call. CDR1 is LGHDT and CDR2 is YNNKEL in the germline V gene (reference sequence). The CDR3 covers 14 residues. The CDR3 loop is CASSQDEGWTEAFF.

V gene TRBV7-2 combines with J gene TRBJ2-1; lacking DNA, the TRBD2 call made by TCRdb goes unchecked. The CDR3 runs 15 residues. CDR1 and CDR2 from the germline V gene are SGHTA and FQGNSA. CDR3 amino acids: CASSLRREAYNEQFF. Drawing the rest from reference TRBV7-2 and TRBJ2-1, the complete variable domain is GAGVSQSPSNKVTEKGKDVELRCDPISGHTALYWYRQSLGQGLEFLIYFQGNSAPDKSGLPSDRFSAERTGGSVSTLTIQRTQQEDSAVYLCASSLRREAYNEQFFGPGTRLTVL.

CDR3 in amino acids: CSAGGPLRNQPQHF. This chain joins TRBV20-1 and TRBJ1-5; TCRdb gives TRBD1 as the D gene, but with no DNA this cannot be confirmed. The CDR3 consists of 14 residues. Germline CDR1 DFQATT, CDR2 SNEGSKA (reference sequence).

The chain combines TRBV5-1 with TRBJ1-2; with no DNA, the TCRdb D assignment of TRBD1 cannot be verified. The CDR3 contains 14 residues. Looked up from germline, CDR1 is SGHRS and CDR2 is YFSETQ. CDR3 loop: CASSGGGVTLGYTF.